The present T cell receptor beta chain was sequenced within a study of long-term antiretroviral therapy in people with HIV. Survey-level resolution applied to immunoSEQ assay v3.0. TCRdb's table, derived via immunoSEQ multiplex PCR, lists solely in-frame clones and lacks some. The table records about 27,000 clones, about 82% of them present only once. Material: unsorted PBMCs, obtained 3 years after starting antiretroviral therapy. This sequence was found in a man between 35 and 55 years old with HIV.

The CDR3 loop reads CAINRDEGQPQHF. The CDR3 coding sequence is TGTGCCATCAATAGGGACGAGGGTCAGCCCCAGCATTTT. The chain is built from TRBV10-3 and TRBJ1-5; D might be TRBD1 (5 bases). This CDR3 has 13 residues. From germline, CDR1 is ENHRY and CDR2 SYGVKD. With 7 bases removed from V and 6 bases from J, the gap between germline ends came to 13 bases.